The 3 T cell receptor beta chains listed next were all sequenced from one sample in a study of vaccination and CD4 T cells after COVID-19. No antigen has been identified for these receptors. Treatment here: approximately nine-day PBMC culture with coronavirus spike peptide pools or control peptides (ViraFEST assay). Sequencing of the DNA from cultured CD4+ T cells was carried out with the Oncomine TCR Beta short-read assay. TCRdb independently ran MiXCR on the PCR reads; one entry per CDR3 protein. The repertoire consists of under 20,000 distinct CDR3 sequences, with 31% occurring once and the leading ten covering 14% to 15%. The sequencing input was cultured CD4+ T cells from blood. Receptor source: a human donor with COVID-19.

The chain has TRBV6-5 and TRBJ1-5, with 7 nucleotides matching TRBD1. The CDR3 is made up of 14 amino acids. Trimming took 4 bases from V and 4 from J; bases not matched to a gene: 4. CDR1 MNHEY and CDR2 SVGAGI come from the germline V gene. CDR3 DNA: TGTGCCAGCAGTTCACAGGGGAGGAATCAGCCCCAGCATTTT. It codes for CASSSQGRNQPQHF.

DNA of the CDR3: TGTGCCAGCAGCGACAGGGCGGGTGGAAACACCATATATTTT. Protein sequence: CASSDRAGGNTIYF. The V gene is TRBV12-3 or TRBV12-4, the J gene TRBJ1-3; 7 nucleotides agree with TRBD1. The CDR3 length is 14 residues. V trimming: 6 bases; J trimming: 3 bases; junction bases outside the gene matches: 5.

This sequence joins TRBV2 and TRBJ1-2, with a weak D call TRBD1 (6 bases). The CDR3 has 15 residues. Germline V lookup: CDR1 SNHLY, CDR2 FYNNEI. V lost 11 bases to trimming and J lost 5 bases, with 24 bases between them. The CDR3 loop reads CAGFGGGPGSYGYTF. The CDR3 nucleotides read TGTGCCGGCTTCGGCGGGGGGCCGGGGAGTTATGGCTACACCTTC. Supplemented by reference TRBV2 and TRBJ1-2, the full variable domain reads EPEVTQTPSHQVTQMGQEVILRCVPISNHLYFYWYRQILGQKVEFLVSFYNNEISEKSEIFDDQFSVERPDGSNFTLKIRSTKLEDSAMYFCAGFGGGPGSYGYTFGSGTRLTVV.